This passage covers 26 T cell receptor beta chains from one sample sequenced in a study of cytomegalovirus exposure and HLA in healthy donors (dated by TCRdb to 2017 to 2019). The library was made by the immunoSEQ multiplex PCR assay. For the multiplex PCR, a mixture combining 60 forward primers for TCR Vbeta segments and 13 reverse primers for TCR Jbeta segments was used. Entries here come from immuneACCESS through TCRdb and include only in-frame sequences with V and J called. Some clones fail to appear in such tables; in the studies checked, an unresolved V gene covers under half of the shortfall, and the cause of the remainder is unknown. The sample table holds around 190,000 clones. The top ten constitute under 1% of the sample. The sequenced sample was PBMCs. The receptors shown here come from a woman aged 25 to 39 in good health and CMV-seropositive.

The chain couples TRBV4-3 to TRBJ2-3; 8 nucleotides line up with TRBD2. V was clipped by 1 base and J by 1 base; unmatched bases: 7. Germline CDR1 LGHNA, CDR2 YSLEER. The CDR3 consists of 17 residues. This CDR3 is CASSQVYGREGTDTQYF. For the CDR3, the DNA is TGCGCCAGCAGCCAAGTATATGGGCGGGAGGGCACAGATACGCAGTATTTT.

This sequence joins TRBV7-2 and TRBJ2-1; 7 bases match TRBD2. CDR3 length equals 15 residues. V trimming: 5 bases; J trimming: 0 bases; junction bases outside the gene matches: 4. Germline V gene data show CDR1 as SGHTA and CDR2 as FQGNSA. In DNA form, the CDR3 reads TGTGCCAGCAGCACCCAGCGGGGCTCCTACAATGAGCAGTTCTTC. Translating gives CASSTQRGSYNEQFF. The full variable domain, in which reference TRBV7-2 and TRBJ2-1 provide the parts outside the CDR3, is GAGVSQSPSNKVTEKGKDVELRCDPISGHTALYWYRQSLGQGLEFLIYFQGNSAPDKSGLPSDRFSAERTGGSVSTLTIQRTQQEDSAVYLCASSTQRGSYNEQFFGPGTRLTVL.

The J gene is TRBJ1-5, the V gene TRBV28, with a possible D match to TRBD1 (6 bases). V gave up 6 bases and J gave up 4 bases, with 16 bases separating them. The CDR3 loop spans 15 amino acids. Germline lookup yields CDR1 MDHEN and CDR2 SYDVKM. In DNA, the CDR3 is TGTGCCAGCAGCCTCCCGGCAGGGGCAAATCAGCCCCAGCATTTT. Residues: CASSLPAGANQPQHF.

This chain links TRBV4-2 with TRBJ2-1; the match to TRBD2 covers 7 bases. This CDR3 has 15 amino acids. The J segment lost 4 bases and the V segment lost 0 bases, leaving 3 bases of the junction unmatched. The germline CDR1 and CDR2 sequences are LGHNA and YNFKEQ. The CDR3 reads CASSQDGGGYNEQFF. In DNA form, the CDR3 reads TGTGCCAGCAGCCAAGATGGCGGGGGTTACAATGAGCAGTTCTTC.

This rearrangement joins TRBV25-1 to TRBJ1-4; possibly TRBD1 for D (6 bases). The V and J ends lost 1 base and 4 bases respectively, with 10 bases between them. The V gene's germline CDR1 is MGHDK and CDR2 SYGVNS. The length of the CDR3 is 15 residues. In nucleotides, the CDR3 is TGTGCCAGCAGTGAATTAGGGGGGGGTAATGAAAAACTGTTTTTT. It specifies CASSELGGGNEKLFF.

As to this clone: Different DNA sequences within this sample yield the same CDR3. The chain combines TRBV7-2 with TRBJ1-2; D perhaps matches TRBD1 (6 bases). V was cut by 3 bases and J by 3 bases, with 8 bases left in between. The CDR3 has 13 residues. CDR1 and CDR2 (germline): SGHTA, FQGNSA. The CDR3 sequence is CASSFSGDYGYTF. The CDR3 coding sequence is TGTGCCAGCAGCTTTTCAGGGGACTATGGCTACACCTTC.

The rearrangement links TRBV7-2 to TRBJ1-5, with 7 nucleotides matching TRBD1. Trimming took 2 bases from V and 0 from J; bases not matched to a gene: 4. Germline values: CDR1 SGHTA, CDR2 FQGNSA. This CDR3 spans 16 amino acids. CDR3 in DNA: TGTGCCAGCAGCTTATATGGGACAGCTAGCAATCAGCCCCAGCATTTT. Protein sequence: CASSLYGTASNQPQHF.

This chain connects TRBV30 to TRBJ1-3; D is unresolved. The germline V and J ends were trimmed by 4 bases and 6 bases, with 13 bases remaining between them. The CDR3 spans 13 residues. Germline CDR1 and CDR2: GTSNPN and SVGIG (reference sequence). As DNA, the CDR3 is TGTGCCTGGACCAGAGGTGTTGAAAACACCATATATTTT. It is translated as CAWTRGVENTIYF.

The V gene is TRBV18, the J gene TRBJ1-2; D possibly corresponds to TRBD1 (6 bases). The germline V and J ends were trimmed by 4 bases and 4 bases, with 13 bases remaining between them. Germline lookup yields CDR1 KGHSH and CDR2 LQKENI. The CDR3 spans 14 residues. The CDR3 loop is CASSLDRTFYGYTF. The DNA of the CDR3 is TGTGCCAGCTCACTAGACAGGACCTTCTATGGCTACACCTTC.

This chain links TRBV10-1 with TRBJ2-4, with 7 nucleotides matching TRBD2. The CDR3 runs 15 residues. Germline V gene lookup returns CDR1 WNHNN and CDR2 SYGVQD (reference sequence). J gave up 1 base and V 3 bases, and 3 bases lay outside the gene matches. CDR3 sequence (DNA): TGCGCCAGCAGTGACGGGGGGACGGCCAAAAACATTCAGTACTTC. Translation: CASSDGGTAKNIQYF.

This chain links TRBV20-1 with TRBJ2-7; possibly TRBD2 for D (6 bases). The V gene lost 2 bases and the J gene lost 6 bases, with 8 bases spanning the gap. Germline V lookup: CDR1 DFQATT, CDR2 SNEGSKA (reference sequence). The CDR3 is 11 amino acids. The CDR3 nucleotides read TGCAGTGCTAGATTGGGACTCGAGCAGTACTTC. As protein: CSARLGLEQYF.

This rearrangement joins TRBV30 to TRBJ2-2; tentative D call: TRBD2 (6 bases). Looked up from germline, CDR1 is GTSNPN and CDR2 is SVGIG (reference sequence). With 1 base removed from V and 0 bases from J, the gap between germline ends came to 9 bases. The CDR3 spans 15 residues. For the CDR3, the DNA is TGTGCCTGGAGTGGGCGGGGAGCGAACACCGGGGAGCTGTTTTTT. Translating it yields CAWSGRGANTGELFF.

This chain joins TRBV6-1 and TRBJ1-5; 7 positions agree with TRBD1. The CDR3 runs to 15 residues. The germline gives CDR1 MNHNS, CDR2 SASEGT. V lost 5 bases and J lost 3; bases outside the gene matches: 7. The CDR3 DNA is TGTGCCAGCAGTACCGGGACAGCCAACAATCAGCCCCAGCATTTT. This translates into CASSTGTANNQPQHF.

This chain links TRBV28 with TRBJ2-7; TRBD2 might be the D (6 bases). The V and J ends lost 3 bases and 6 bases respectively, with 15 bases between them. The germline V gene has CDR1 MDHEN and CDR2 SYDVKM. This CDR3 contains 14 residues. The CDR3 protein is CASSFSRSGREQYF. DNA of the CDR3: TGTGCCAGCAGTTTCTCCAGGAGCGGGCGCGAGCAGTACTTC.

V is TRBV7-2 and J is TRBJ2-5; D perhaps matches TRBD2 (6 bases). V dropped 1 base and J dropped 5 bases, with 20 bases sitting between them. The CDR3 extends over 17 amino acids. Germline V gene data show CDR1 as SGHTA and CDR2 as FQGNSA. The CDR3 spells CASSLVPGLDLGETQYF. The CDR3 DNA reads TGTGCCAGCAGCTTAGTACCGGGACTCGATCTGGGGGAGACCCAGTACTTC.

The CDR3 sequence: CASSQVERTGVYNGYTF. CDR3 nucleotide sequence: TGCGCCAGCAGCCAGGTGGAGAGGACAGGGGTTTACAATGGCTACACCTTC. This sequence joins TRBV4-3 and TRBJ1-2, with 9 bases identical to TRBD1. The ends lost 3 bases at V and 6 bases at J; junction bases unmatched: 14. The CDR3 is made up of 17 amino acids. The germline gives CDR1 LGHNA, CDR2 YSLEER.

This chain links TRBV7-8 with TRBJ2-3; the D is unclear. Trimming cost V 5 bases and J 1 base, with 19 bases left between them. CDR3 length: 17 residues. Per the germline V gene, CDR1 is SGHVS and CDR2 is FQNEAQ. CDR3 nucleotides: TGTGCCAGCAGCGCCGTCCGGCCATCAGAGGGCACAGATACGCAGTATTTT. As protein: CASSAVRPSEGTDTQYF.

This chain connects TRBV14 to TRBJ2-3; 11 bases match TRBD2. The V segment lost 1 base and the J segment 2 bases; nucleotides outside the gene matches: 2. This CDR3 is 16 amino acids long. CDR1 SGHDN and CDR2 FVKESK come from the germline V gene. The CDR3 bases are TGTGCCAGCAGCCAAGGTAGCGGGGGGGCCACAGATACGCAGTATTTT. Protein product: CASSQGSGGATDTQYF.

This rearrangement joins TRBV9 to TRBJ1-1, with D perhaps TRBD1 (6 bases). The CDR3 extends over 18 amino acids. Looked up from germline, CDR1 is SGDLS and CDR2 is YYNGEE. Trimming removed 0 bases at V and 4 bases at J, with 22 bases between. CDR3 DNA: TGTGCCAGCAGCGTAGTTAGTTCCCCTCGGGGGGCAGGCACTGAAGCTTTCTTT. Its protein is CASSVVSSPRGAGTEAFF.

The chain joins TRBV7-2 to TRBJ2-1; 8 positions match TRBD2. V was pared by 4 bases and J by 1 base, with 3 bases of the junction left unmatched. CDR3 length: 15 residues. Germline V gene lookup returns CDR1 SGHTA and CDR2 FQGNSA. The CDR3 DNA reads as TGTGCCAGCAGCTCACTAGCGGCTTCCTACAATGAGCAGTTCTTC. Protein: CASSSLAASYNEQFF.

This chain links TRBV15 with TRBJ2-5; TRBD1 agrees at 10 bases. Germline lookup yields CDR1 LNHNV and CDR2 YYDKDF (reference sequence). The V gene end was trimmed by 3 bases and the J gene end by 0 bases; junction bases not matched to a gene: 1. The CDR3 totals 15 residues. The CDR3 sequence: CATSRDRGNQETQYF. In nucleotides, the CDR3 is TGTGCCACCAGCAGGGACAGGGGGAACCAAGAGACCCAGTACTTC. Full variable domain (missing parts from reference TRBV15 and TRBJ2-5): DAMVIQNPRYQVTQFGKPVTLSCSQTLNHNVMYWYQQKSSQAPKLLFHYYDKDFNNEADTPDNFQSRRPNTSFCFLDIRSPGLGDTAMYLCATSRDRGNQETQYFGPGTRLLVL.

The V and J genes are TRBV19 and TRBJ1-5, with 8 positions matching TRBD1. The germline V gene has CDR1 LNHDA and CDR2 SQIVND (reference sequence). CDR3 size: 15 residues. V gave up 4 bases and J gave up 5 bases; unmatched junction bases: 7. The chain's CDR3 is CASSNHRGCDQPQHF. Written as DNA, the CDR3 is TGTGCCAGTAGTAACCACAGGGGGTGCGATCAGCCCCAGCATTTT.

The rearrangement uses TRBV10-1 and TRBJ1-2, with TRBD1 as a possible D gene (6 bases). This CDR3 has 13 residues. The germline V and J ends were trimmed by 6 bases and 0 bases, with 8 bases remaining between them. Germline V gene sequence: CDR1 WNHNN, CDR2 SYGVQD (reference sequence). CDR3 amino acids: CASSRGPNYGYTF. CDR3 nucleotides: TGCGCCAGCAGCAGGGGACCTAACTATGGCTACACCTTC.

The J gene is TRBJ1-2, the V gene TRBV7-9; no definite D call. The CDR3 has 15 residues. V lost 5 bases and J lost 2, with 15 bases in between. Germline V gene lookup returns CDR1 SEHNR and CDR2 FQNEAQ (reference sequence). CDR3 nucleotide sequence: TGTGCCAGCAGCCTTTGGACTGATACAAACTATGGCTACACCTTC. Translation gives CASSLWTDTNYGYTF.

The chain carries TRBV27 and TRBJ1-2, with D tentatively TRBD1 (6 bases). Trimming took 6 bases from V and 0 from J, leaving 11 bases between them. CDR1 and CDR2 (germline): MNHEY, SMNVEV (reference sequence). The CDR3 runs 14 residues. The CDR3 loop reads CASRQGTTNYGYTF. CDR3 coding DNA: TGTGCCAGCAGGCAGGGGACAACTAACTATGGCTACACCTTC.

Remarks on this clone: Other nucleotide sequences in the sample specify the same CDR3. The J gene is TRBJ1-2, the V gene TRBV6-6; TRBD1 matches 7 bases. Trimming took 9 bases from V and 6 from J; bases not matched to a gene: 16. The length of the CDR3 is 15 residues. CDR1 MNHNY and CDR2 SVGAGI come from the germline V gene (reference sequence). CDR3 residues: CASSTPLQGRHGYTF. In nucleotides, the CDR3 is TGTGCCAGTAGCACGCCATTACAGGGGAGGCATGGCTACACCTTC.